The 3 T cell receptor beta chains below were found in one sample sequenced in a study of Ad26.COV2.S vaccination and SARS-CoV-2 variants. Data came from immunoSEQ multiplex PCR; TCRdb stores just in-frame clones and leaves some out. The sample yields about 370,000 clones, 75% to 90% seen once. This sample's treatment: roughly 19 received Ad26.COV2.S at low or high dose, single or two shots; a few received placebo; per-sample allocation not given. It was on day 63 after the first vaccine or placebo injection that samples were taken. This sample comprised peripheral blood, obtained in a trial of Ad26.COV2.S vaccine versus placebo. The receptors derive from a person aged 18-65 years who received the Ad26.COV2.S COVID-19 vaccine or a placebo.

This clone was observed a few times. This rearrangement joins TRBV7-9 to TRBJ1-4; 10 nucleotides line up with TRBD1. J gave up 8 bases and V 0 bases, and 12 bases lay outside the gene matches. The germline V gene has CDR1 SEHNR and CDR2 FQNEAQ (reference sequence). The length of the CDR3 is 18 residues. This CDR3 is CASSLADRGKKGDEKLFF. CDR3 nucleotide sequence: TGTGCCAGCAGCTTAGCGGACAGGGGGAAAAAAGGGGACGAAAAACTGTTTTTT. Drawing the rest from reference TRBV7-9 and TRBJ1-4, the complete variable domain is DTGVSQNPRHKITKRGQNVTFRCDPISEHNRLYWYRQTLGQGPEFLTYFQNEAQLEKSRLLSDRFSAERPKGSFSTLEIQRTEQGDSAMYLCASSLADRGKKGDEKLFFGSGTQLSVL.

The chain has TRBV11-2 and TRBJ1-2; no reliable D call. The CDR3 consists of 13 residues. In germline, CDR1 is SGHAT, CDR2 FQNNGV. V lost 6 bases and J lost 3, with 11 bases in between. The CDR3 sequence: CASRGSRYYGYTF. The CDR3 DNA follows: TGTGCCAGCAGGGGGTCCAGATACTATGGCTACACCTTC.

The rearrangement uses TRBV27 and TRBJ2-1; D may be TRBD1 or TRBD2 (5 bases each). The CDR3 covers 15 residues. V lost 4 bases and J 8 bases, leaving 18 bases between the germline ends. From germline, CDR1 is MNHEY and CDR2 SMNVEV (reference sequence). The DNA of the CDR3 is TGTGCCAGCAGTTCGGGGCGTAGGCGTCTACATGAGCAGTTCTTC. This translates into CASSSGRRRLHEQFF.